The 5 T cell receptor beta chains reported below all come from one sample, sequenced in a study of preoperative IRX-2 immunotherapy in early breast cancer. This sample's treatment: preoperative locoregional IRX-2 cytokine immunotherapy. The protocol was immunoSEQ multiplex PCR, while the TCRdb copy is restricted to in-frame clones and leaves out a portion. The top ten hold less than 3.5% of the sample, which has roughly 30,000 clones, 82% seen once. Sample collection occurred from a patient treated with IRX-2 immunotherapy. These receptors all come from a human donor with breast cancer.

J is TRBJ1-4 and V is TRBV7-6, with 8 bases aligning to TRBD1. The V and J ends lost 1 base and 8 bases, in that order; junction bases with no gene match: 3. CDR1 and CDR2 from the germline V gene are SGHVS and FNYEAQ. The CDR3 is 14 residues long. CDR3 in amino acids: CASSLDRGGEKLFF. CDR3 in DNA: TGTGCCAGCAGCTTAGACAGGGGGGGAGAAAAACTGTTTTTT.

The chain carries TRBV28 and TRBJ2-7; D gene uncertain. CDR3 length equals 14 residues. V lost 6 bases to trimming and J lost 2 bases, with 14 bases between them. In germline, CDR1 is MDHEN, CDR2 SYDVKM. CDR3 nucleotide sequence: TGTGCCAGCAGCCGCGTCGTCACCACCTACGAGCAGTACTTC. Encoded protein: CASSRVVTTYEQYF.

This clone has a single count. V gene TRBV7-4 combines with J gene TRBJ1-1; no reliable D call. Germline CDR1 and CDR2: SGHVT and SQSDAQ. The V end was cut by 2 bases, the J end by 1 base, with 5 bases between. The CDR3 loop spans 13 amino acids. The CDR3 DNA sequence: TGTGCCAGCAGCTTATCCGGGAACACTGAAGCTTTCTTT. Its translation: CASSLSGNTEAFF.

The chain links TRBV11-3 to TRBJ2-2; 8 positions agree with TRBD1. This CDR3 contains 17 residues. Germline V lookup: CDR1 SGHNT, CDR2 YENEEA. The trim removed 5 bases at V and 0 bases at J, leaving 8 bases unmatched. The CDR3 DNA reads TGTGCCAGCAGCGTGGACAGGGAACATGCGAACACCGGGGAGCTGTTTTTT. Its protein is CASSVDREHANTGELFF.

The chain carries TRBV6-8 and TRBJ1-5; no clear D gene. This CDR3 has 14 residues. Germline values: CDR1 MNHGY, CDR2 SAAAGT. V was trimmed by 3 bases and J by 5 bases, leaving 11 bases between them. The CDR3, as DNA: TGTGCCAGCAGTTATGGAGGAGGAGATCAGCCCCAGCATTTT. It codes for CASSYGGGDQPQHF.